What follows is one T cell receptor beta chain and its context. Its antigen has not been determined. Qualities for individual bases were not recorded, and no much larger clone is one base off. CDR1 and CDR2, looked up from the germline V gene (reference sequence), are LNHNV and YYDKDF. Cut back by 0 bases and 7 bases, the V and J ends lie 13 bases apart. The CDR3 numbers 15 residues from cysteine through phenylalanine. The sequence is cut down to CDR3 DNA, 45 bases in frame from base 1. The data stem from a study of blood T cell repertoires in COVID-19 (dated by TCRdb to 2020 to 2021). At the level of the whole study: The collaborator samples originated in the United States, Italy and Spain and spanned the acute and convalescent phases of COVID-19. The dataset comprised deeply sampled blood TCRbeta repertoires from subjects exposed to, actively infected with, or recovered from COVID-19. The prospective study material was composed of cDNA or gDNA derived from T cells, B-cell-depleted T cells, or PBMCs. The repertoires were released in a freely available public database meant as a resource for research on the immune response to SARS-CoV-2. The samples were drawn from the first 160 participants of the ongoing ImmuneRACE study and from 1,254 subjects provided by 6 global collaborators. Where HLA class I and class II types were available, the types were taken from metadata supplied by the sample provider, not from assay-based typing. Sample metadata almost always included a de-identified subject ID, COVID-19 status, age in years and sex.

Each collaborating institution followed its own protocols to collect whole blood in K2EDTA tubes. For TCRbeta analysis, collaborators shipped samples in one of three forms: frozen whole blood, isolated PBMCs, or DNA extracted from either of those sample types. TCRbeta CDR3 regions were amplified from genomic DNA using the immunoSEQ Assay, a bias-controlled multiplex PCR. Concerning the study's data processing: The number of nucleated cells in each sample was estimated from the amplification of reference gene primers within the assay. To quantify the absolute abundance of each unique TCRbeta CDR3 rearrangement, sequence reads were collapsed and filtered. Productive Simpson clonality was computed per sample as the square root of Simpson's diversity index over productive rearrangements. The table comes from immuneACCESS by way of TCRdb, which keeps in-frame sequences with V and J called. Part of the clones is missing from these tables; in studies checked, under half for an unresolved V gene and the rest for unknown reasons. V and J calls and clone size are as listed in that table; D and trimming were resolved from the DNA. The sample table records 55,000 to 75,000 clones; over 70% of these occur just once. Roughly a fifth of the sample is in the top ten clones.

Findings and caveats that apply to the study as a whole: How much clinical and demographic metadata was included differed by source and by participant, and the metadata was provided uncurated.

The chain is encoded by TRBV15 joined to TRBJ2-1, with the D gene not clear enough to name. Sequencing input: peripheral blood. The clonotype originates from a man aged 55-75 years with acute or convalescent COVID-19. The DNA reads as follows: TGTGCCACCAGCAGAGATTCGACACTTGATAATGAGCAGTTCTTC. Its protein is CATSRDSTLDNEQFF. The full variable domain, with segments outside the CDR3 supplied by the reference TRBV15 and TRBJ2-1 proteins, appears as DAMVIQNPRYQVTQFGKPVTLSCSQTLNHNVMYWYQQKSSQAPKLLFHYYDKDFNNEADTPDNFQSRRPNTSFCFLDIRSPGLGDTAMYLCATSRDSTLDNEQFFGPGTRLTVL.